This T cell receptor beta chain came from a study of blood T cell repertoires in COVID-19. Produced via immunoSEQ multiplex PCR; TCRdb's table is partial and in-frame only. The data hold a few hundred thousand clones, with 83% observed a single time. The CDR3 spans 15 residues. The V end lost 2 bases, the J end lost 7 bases, and 17 bases lay between the germline ends. CDR1 KGHSH and CDR2 LQKENI come from the germline V gene. The gene calls are TRBV18 and TRBJ1-1; the D is unclear. The sample was PBMCs or T cells enriched from blood (not recorded which). This TCR came from a woman aged 45-59 years who had recovered from COVID-19. CDR3 residues: CASSPGFKGVDEAFF. CDR3 DNA: TGTGCCAGCTCACCAGGCTTTAAGGGAGTGGATGAAGCTTTCTTT.